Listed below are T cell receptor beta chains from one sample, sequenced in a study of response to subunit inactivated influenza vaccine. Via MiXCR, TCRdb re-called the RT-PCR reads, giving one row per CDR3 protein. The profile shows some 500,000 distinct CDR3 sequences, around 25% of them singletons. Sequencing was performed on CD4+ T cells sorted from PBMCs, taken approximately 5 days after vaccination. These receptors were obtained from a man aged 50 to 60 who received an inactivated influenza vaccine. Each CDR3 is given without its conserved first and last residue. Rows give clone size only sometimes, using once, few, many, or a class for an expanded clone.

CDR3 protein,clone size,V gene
ASRPLMTPGYEQY,.,TRBV7-8
ASSLGADILNTEAF,few,TRBV6-5
ATSGPNTGELF,few,TRBV9
ASSLGGTNNEQF,.,TRBV5-1
SAQIGTEQRGKLF,.,TRBV20-1
ASSFRMYEQY,few,TRBV6-6
AISPGRANTEAF,.,TRBV10-3
ASSKLGGRKQETQY,.,TRBV21-1
ASLQGAGGYT,.,TRBV25-1
SEGGAGNTEAF,.,TRBV20-1
ASTPDGPIGDTQY,.,TRBV7-9